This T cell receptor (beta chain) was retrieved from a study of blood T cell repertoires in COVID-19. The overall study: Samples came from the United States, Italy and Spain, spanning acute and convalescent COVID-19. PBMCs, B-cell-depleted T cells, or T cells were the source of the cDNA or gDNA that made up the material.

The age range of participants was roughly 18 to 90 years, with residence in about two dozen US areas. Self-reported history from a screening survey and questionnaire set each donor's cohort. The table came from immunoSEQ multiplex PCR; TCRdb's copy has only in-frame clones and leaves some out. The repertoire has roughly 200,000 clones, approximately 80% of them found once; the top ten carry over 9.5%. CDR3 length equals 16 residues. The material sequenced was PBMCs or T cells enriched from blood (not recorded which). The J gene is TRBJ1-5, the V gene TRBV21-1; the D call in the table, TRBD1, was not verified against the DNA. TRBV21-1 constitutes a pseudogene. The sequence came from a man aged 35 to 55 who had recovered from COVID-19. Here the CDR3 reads CASSKLKGEAWEPQHF. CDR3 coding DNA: TGTGCCAGCAGCAAACTTAAAGGGGAAGCCTGGGAGCCCCAGCATTTT.